This TCR beta chain is drawn from a study of blood T cell repertoires in COVID-19. Study information: Researchers got acute and convalescent COVID-19 samples from the United States, Italy and Spain.

Germline V lookup: CDR1 SGHNT, CDR2 YYREEE (reference sequence). The V and J ends lost 3 bases and 5 bases, in that order; junction bases with no gene match: 8. There are 15 residues in the CDR3. As originally analysed: Cell counts per sample came from amplifying reference gene primers. This table comes from immunoSEQ multiplex PCR, and its TCRdb copy is limited to in-frame clones, with some not included. D and trimming were read from the DNA, whereas the V and J calls and clone size are those reported in that table. This table has some 120,000 clones, 75% to 85% appearing once. The source is a woman aged 45-65 years with acute or convalescent COVID-19. Source material: peripheral blood. The chain combines TRBV5-4 with TRBJ2-3, with 8 bases aligning to TRBD2. CDR3 in DNA: TGTGCCAGCAGCTCTCGAGCGGGAGTAGGAGATACGCAGTATTTT. Amino acid sequence: CASSSRAGVGDTQYF.